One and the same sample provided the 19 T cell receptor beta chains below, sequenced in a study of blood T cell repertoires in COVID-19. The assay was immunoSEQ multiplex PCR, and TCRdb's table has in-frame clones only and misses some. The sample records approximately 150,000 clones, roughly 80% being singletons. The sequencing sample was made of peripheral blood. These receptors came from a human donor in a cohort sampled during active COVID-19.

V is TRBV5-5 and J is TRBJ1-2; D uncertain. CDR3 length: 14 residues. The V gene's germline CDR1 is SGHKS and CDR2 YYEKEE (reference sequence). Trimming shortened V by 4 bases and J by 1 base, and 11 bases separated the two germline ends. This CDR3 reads CASSIPPVNYGYTF. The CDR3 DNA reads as TGTGCCAGCAGCATCCCCCCGGTTAACTATGGCTACACCTTC.

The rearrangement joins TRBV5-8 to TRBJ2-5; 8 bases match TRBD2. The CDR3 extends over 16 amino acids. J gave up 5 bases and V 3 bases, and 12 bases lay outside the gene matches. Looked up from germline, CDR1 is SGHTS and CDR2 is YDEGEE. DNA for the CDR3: TGTGCCAGCAGCTCCTTCGGGGGGACTAGAGATGAGACCCAGTACTTC. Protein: CASSSFGGTRDETQYF.

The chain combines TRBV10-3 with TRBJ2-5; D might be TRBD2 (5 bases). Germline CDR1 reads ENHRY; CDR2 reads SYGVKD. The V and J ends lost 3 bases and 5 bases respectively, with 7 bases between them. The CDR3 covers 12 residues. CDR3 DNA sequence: TGTGCCATCAGTGACTGGGAGGAGACCCAGTACTTC. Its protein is CAISDWEETQYF.

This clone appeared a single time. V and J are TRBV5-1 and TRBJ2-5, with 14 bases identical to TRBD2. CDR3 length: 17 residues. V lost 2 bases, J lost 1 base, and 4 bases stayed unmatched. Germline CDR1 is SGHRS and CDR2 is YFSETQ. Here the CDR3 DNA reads TGCGCCAGCAGCTTAGGAGGGACTAGCGGGAGCCAAGAGACCCAGTACTTC. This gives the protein CASSLGGTSGSQETQYF.

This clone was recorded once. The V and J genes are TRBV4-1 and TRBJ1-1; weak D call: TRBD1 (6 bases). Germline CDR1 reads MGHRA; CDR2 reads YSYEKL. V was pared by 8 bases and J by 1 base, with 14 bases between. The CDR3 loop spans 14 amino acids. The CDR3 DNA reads TGCGCCAGCCGCTGGGTAGGGGGGAACACTGAAGCTTTCTTT. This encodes CASRWVGGNTEAFF.

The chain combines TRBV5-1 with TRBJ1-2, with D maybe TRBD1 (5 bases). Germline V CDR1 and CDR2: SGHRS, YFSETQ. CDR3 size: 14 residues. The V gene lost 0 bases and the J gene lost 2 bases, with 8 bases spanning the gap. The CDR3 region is CASSLEDNNYGYTF. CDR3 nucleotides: TGCGCCAGCAGCTTGGAGGACAACAACTATGGCTACACCTTC.

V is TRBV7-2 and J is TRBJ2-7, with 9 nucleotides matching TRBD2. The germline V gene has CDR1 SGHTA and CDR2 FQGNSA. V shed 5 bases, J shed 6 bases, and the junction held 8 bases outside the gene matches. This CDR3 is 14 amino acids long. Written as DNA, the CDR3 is TGTGCCAGCAGCCTGGGGTATAGCGGGGGCGAGCAGTACTTC. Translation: CASSLGYSGGEQYF.

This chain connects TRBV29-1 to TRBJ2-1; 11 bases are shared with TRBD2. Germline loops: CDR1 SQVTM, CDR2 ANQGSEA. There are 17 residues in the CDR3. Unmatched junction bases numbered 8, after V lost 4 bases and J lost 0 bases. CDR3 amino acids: CSVVSLAGAYSYNEQFF. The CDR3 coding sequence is TGCAGCGTTGTATCACTAGCGGGAGCCTACTCCTACAATGAGCAGTTCTTC.

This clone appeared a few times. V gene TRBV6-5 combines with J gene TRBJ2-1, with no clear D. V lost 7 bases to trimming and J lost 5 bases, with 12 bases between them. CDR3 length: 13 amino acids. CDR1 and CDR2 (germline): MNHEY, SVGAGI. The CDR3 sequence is CASTERKNNEQFF. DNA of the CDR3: TGTGCCAGCACCGAGAGAAAGAACAATGAGCAGTTCTTC.

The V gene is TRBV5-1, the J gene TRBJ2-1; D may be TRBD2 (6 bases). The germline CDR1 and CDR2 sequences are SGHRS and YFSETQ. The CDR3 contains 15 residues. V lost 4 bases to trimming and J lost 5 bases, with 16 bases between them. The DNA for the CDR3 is TGCGCCAGCAGCCCCGGGACTCCTTTTAACAATGAGCAGTTCTTC. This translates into CASSPGTPFNNEQFF.

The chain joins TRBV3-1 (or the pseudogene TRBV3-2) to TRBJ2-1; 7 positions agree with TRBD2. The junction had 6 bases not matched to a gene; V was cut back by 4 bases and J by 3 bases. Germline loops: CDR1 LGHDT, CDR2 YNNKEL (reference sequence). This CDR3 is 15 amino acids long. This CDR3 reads CASSPAGGGYNEQFF. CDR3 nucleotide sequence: TGTGCCAGCAGCCCCGCGGGCGGGGGCTACAATGAGCAGTTCTTC.

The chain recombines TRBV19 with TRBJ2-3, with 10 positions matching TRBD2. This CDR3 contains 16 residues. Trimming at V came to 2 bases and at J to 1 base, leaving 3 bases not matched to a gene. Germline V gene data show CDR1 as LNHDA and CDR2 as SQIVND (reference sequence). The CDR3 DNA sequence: TGTGCCAGTAGTATATTTACTAGCGGGGGCACAGATACGCAGTATTTT. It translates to CASSIFTSGGTDTQYF.

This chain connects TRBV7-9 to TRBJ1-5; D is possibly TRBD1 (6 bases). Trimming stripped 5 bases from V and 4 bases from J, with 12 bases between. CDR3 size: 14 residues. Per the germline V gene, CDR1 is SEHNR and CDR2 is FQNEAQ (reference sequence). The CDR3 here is CASSPGGGNQPQHF. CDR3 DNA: TGTGCCAGCAGCCCGGGAGGGGGGAATCAGCCCCAGCATTTT.

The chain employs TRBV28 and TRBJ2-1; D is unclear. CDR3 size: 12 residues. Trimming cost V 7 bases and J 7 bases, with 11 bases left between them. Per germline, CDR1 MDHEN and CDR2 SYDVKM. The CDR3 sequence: CASTNTKNEQFF. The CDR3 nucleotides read TGTGCCAGCACAAACACCAAGAATGAGCAGTTCTTC.

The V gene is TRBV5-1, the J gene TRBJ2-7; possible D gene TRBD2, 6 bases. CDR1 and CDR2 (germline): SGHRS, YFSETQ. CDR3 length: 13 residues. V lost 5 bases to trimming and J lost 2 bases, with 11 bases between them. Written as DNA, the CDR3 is TGCGCCAGCAGGGAGGGAGGTGCCTACGAGCAGTACTTC. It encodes CASREGGAYEQYF.

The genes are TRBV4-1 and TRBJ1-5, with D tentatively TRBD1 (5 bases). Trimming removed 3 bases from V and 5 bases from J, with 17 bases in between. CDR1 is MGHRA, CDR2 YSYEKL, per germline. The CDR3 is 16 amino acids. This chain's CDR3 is CASSHLGSGVHQPQHF. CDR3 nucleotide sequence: TGCGCCAGCAGCCACCTAGGATCGGGGGTGCATCAGCCCCAGCATTTT.

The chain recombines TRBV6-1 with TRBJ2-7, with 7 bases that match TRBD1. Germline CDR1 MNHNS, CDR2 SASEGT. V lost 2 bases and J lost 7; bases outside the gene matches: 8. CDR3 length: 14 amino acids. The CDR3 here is CASSELAGGREQYV. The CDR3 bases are TGTGCCAGCAGTGAACTTGCAGGGGGTAGGGAGCAGTACGTC.

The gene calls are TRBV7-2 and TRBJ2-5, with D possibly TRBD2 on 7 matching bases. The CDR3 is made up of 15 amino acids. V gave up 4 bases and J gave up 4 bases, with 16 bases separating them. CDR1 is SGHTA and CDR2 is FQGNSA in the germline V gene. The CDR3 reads CASSSRPGGGETQYF. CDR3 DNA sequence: TGTGCCAGCAGCTCTCGCCCGGGGGGCGGAGAGACCCAGTACTTC.

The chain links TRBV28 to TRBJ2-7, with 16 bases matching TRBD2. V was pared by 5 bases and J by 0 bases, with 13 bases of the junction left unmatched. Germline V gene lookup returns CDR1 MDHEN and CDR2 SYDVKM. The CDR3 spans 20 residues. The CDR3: CASSLPLGTSGGASSYEQYF. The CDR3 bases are TGTGCCAGCAGTCTTCCGCTTGGGACTAGCGGGGGGGCGAGCTCCTACGAGCAGTACTTC.